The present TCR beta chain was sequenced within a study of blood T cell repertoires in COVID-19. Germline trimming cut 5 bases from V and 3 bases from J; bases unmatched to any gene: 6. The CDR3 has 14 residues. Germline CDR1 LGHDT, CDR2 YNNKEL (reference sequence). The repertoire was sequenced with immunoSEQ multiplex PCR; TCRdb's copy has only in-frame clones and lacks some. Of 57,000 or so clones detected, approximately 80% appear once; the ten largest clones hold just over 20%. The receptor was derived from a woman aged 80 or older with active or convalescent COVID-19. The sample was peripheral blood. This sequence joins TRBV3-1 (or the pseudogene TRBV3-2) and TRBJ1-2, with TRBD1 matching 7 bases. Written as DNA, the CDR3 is TGTGCCAGCAGCAGTCAGGGGGTGGACTATGGCTACACCTTC. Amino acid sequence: CASSSQGVDYGYTF.